These 7 T cell receptor beta chains were sequenced from one sample in a study of cytomegalovirus exposure and HLA in healthy donors. The PCR ran on 60 Vbeta and 13 Jbeta primers. Assay used: immunoSEQ multiplex PCR; TCRdb lists only in-frame clones, some missing. The data show some 160,000 clones, with around 79% seen just once and more than 0.55% held by the top ten. The sample taken for sequencing was PBMCs. These receptors were collected from a woman in her forties in good health and CMV-seronegative.

The chain joins TRBV19 to TRBJ1-5; 9 bases fit TRBD1. With 6 bases clipped from V and 7 bases from J, the junction kept 10 bases outside the gene matches. CDR1 and CDR2 (germline): LNHDA, SQIVND (reference sequence). The CDR3 is 15 amino acids. The CDR3, as DNA: TGTGCCAGTAGAACGGGACAGGGTTTGCGGCAGCCCCAGCATTTT. Its protein product is CASRTGQGLRQPQHF.

The genes are TRBV7-9 and TRBJ1-4; D may be TRBD1 (5 bases). The length of the CDR3 is 18 residues. Germline V gene sequence: CDR1 SEHNR, CDR2 FQNEAQ (reference sequence). V was trimmed by 0 bases and J by 3 bases, leaving 17 bases between them. For the CDR3, the DNA is TGTGCCAGCAGCTTAGCCCCGACAGAAACCACCCCTAATGAAAAACTGTTTTTT. This sequence encodes CASSLAPTETTPNEKLFF.

The genes are TRBV5-1 and TRBJ1-6; 8 bases match TRBD1. Per germline, CDR1 SGHRS and CDR2 YFSETQ. The V gene end was trimmed by 0 bases and the J gene end by 9 bases; junction bases not matched to a gene: 8. There are 16 residues in the CDR3. CDR3 sequence (DNA): TGCGCCAGCAGCTTGGACGGACAGGGTATGGTTTCACCCCTCCACTTT. Translated: CASSLDGQGMVSPLHF.

The chain combines TRBV11-2 with TRBJ1-1; 7 nucleotides align to TRBD1. V was clipped by 5 bases and J by 1 base; unmatched bases: 16. This CDR3 is built from 18 residues. The germline CDR1 and CDR2 sequences are SGHAT and FQNNGV. CDR3 in DNA: TGTGCCAGCAGCCAAGGGGACAGCCCCGTCATCGCGAACACTGAAGCTTTCTTT. It translates to CASSQGDSPVIANTEAFF.

CDR3 sequence: CASSPMSGRRETQYF. For the CDR3, the DNA is TGTGCCAGCAGTCCGATGAGCGGGAGGAGAGAGACCCAGTACTTC. V and J are TRBV27 and TRBJ2-5, with TRBD2 identical over 9 bases. The CDR3 totals 15 residues. With V trimmed by 5 bases and J by 4 bases, 8 bases remained unmatched. Germline V gene sequence: CDR1 MNHEY, CDR2 SMNVEV (reference sequence).

The chain couples TRBV10-3 to TRBJ1-2; tentative D call: TRBD1 (5 bases). Germline values: CDR1 ENHRY, CDR2 SYGVKD. The CDR3 has 11 residues. V gave up 11 bases and J gave up 7 bases, with 14 bases separating them. The CDR3: CAPPGGGGYTF. DNA of the CDR3: TGTGCCCCCCCGGGGGGAGGTGGCTACACCTTC.

The V call is TRBV6-6, the J call TRBJ1-2; the D is unclear. The CDR3 is 13 amino acids. Trimming took off 3 bases at V and 3 bases at J, with 8 bases between the two ends. Germline V lookup: CDR1 MNHNY, CDR2 SVGAGI (reference sequence). In DNA form, the CDR3 reads TGTGCCAGCAGTTATGCGTCGGACTATGGCTACACCTTC. Translating gives CASSYASDYGYTF.